This TCR beta chain derives from a study of cytomegalovirus exposure and HLA in healthy donors. Study in general: Early released data comprised some 91 million unique TCRs from HLA-typed donors.

In the PCR, 60 Vbeta and 13 Jbeta primers were used. The repertoire was sequenced with immunoSEQ multiplex PCR; TCRdb's copy has only in-frame clones and lacks some. The sample contains 150,000 to 200,000 clones, under 70% of which appear only once. The receptor comes from a man under 40 in good health and CMV-seropositive. The sample comprised PBMCs.

CDR3 DNA sequence: TGTGCCAGCAGTTTATTCGGTATCTCCTACGAGCAGTACTTC. Amino acid sequence: CASSLFGISYEQYF. The chain links TRBV28 to TRBJ2-7; D is ambiguous. CDR1 is MDHEN and CDR2 is SYDVKM in the germline V gene. V was shortened by 1 base and J by 0 bases, with 7 bases between the two germline ends. The CDR3 is made up of 14 amino acids.